These 27 T cell receptor beta chains were all obtained from the same sample, sequenced in a study of blood T cell repertoires in COVID-19. The repertoire was sequenced with immunoSEQ multiplex PCR; TCRdb's copy has only in-frame clones and lacks some. The sample has roughly 280,000 clones, around four fifths seen once. The sample was peripheral blood. The receptors stem from a man in his sixties with acute or convalescent COVID-19.

This chain uses TRBV5-1 with TRBJ2-1, with D maybe TRBD2 (6 bases). CDR3 size: 18 residues. The V gene's germline CDR1 is SGHRS and CDR2 YFSETQ. V gave up 0 bases and J gave up 4 bases, with 20 bases separating them. The CDR3 here is CASSLEGRRGTVYNEQFF. The CDR3 nucleotides are TGCGCCAGCAGCTTGGAAGGTCGACGGGGGACCGTATACAATGAGCAGTTCTTC. The full variable domain, its missing parts supplied by reference TRBV5-1 and TRBJ2-1, is KAGVTQTPRYLIKTRGQQVTLSCSPISGHRSVSWYQQTPGQGLQFLFEYFSETQRNKGNFPGRFSGRQFSNSRSEMNVSTLELGDSALYLCASSLEGRRGTVYNEQFFGPGTRLTVL.

The CDR3 here is CASSLTGHIHEQYF. The CDR3 nucleotides read TGTGCCAGCAGCTTAACAGGGCACATCCACGAGCAGTACTTC. The chain uses TRBV7-2 and TRBJ2-7; D is possibly TRBD1 (6 bases). The CDR3 loop spans 14 amino acids. Per the germline V gene, CDR1 is SGHTA and CDR2 is FQGNSA. Trimming shortened V by 2 bases and J by 5 bases, and 13 bases separated the two germline ends.

J is TRBJ2-7 and V is TRBV7-2; D is perhaps TRBD1 (5 bases). V lost 4 bases and J 7 bases, leaving 11 bases between the germline ends. Germline V gene sequence: CDR1 SGHTA, CDR2 FQGNSA. CDR3 size: 12 residues. The CDR3 region is CASSWGREEQYF. CDR3 nucleotide sequence: TGTGCCAGCAGCTGGGGCAGGGAAGAGCAGTACTTC.

The gene calls are TRBV9 and TRBJ2-5, with TRBD2 identical over 12 bases. This CDR3 is built from 14 residues. CDR1 SGDLS and CDR2 YYNGEE come from the germline V gene. Germline trimming cut 7 bases from V and 5 bases from J; bases unmatched to any gene: 6. The CDR3 spells CASSSGGAWETQYF. Written as DNA, the CDR3 is TGTGCCAGCTCTAGCGGGGGGGCCTGGGAGACCCAGTACTTC.

Comments on this clone: The junction departs from germline at one end; a sequencing error may be responsible. The chain uses TRBV10-3 and TRBJ2-7; a possible D gene is TRBD1 (5 bases). The CDR3 spans 12 residues. CDR1 and CDR2 from the germline V gene are ENHRY and SYGVKD. CDR3 protein: CAISERGVDGHF. CDR3 nucleotide sequence: TGTGCCATCAGTGAAAGGGGCGTAGATGGGCACTTC.

The rearrangement uses TRBV5-1 and TRBJ2-5; 9 bases are a match to TRBD2. V shed 3 bases, J shed 2 bases, and the junction held 5 bases outside the gene matches. This CDR3 has 15 amino acids. CDR1 and CDR2 (germline): SGHRS, YFSETQ. CDR3 residues: CASSWGSGRQETQYF. The CDR3 nucleotides are TGCGCCAGCAGCTGGGGCAGCGGGAGGCAAGAGACCCAGTACTTC.

The J gene is TRBJ1-5, the V gene TRBV7-3; D is possibly TRBD1 (6 bases). Trimming pared 5 bases from V and 4 bases from J, leaving 9 bases between. CDR1 is SGHTA, CDR2 FQGTGA, per germline. This CDR3 is built from 13 residues. The CDR3, as DNA: TGTGCCAGCAGCACCGGACAGAATCAGCCCCAGCATTTT. Its translation: CASSTGQNQPQHF.

J is TRBJ2-7 and V is TRBV28; D gene uncertain. Germline V gives CDR1 MDHEN, CDR2 SYDVKM. V lost 3 bases, J lost 6 bases, and 12 bases lay in between. There are 13 residues in the CDR3. This CDR3 reads CASSFPGRPEQYF. For the CDR3, the DNA is TGTGCCAGCAGTTTCCCTGGCCGTCCCGAGCAGTACTTC.

For the CDR3, the DNA is TGTGCCAGCAGCGGGGGACGCGGATACACTGAAGCTTTCTTT. Protein product: CASSGGRGYTEAFF. V and J are TRBV2 and TRBJ1-1, with TRBD1 as a possible D gene (5 bases). The CDR3 spans 14 residues. Germline V CDR1 and CDR2: SNHLY, FYNNEI. Trimming stripped 6 bases from V and 3 bases from J, with 14 bases between.

This chain connects TRBV5-1 to TRBJ2-6; TRBD1 agrees at 7 bases. The V gene end was trimmed by 4 bases and the J gene end by 2 bases; junction bases not matched to a gene: 3. The germline V gene encodes CDR1 SGHRS and CDR2 YFSETQ. The CDR3 loop spans 15 amino acids. Written as DNA, the CDR3 is TGCGCCAGCAGCATCCAGGGGGCTGGGGCCAACGTCCTGACTTTC. Translating gives CASSIQGAGANVLTF.

This chain joins TRBV6-5 and TRBJ1-2; TRBD1 might be the D (6 bases). V was clipped by 5 bases and J by 6 bases, with 19 bases between them. This CDR3 has 15 amino acids. Germline V gene data show CDR1 as MNHEY and CDR2 as SVGAGI. CDR3 nucleotide sequence: TGTGCCAGCAGTCGGAGCAGGGGAGTGGCGCATGGCTACACCTTC. It encodes CASSRSRGVAHGYTF.

The V call is TRBV29-1, the J call TRBJ2-2; a possible D gene is TRBD1 (5 bases). This CDR3 contains 13 residues. Trimming removed 4 bases at V and 3 bases at J, with 9 bases between. CDR1 and CDR2 from the germline V gene are SQVTM and ANQGSEA. The CDR3 bases are TGCAGCGTTGGCACAGGTCACACCGGGGAGCTGTTTTTT. This encodes CSVGTGHTGELFF.

The chain carries TRBV6-1 and TRBJ2-7; 14 bases match TRBD2. In germline, CDR1 is MNHNS, CDR2 SASEGT. This CDR3 is built from 15 residues. J lost 4 bases, V lost 2 bases, and 1 base had no gene match. CDR3 in DNA: TGTGCCAGCAGTGAATGGACTAGCGGGAGGTACGAGCAGTACTTC. Translating it yields CASSEWTSGRYEQYF.

This clone was seen a single time. This chain links TRBV5-5 with TRBJ2-7; the match to TRBD1 covers 9 bases. The germline CDR1 and CDR2 sequences are SGHKS and YYEKEE (reference sequence). V lost 1 base to trimming and J lost 5 bases; unmatched junction nucleotides: 4. The length of the CDR3 is 14 residues. Written as DNA, the CDR3 is TGTGCCAGCAGCTTGAGGGACAGGGCGGACGAGCAGTACTTC. It specifies CASSLRDRADEQYF.

The chain combines TRBV6-6 with TRBJ2-3; 12 bases are a match to TRBD2. There are 16 residues in the CDR3. Trimming cost V 1 base and J 2 bases; bases outside gene matches: 1. The germline V gene has CDR1 MNHNY and CDR2 SVGAGI (reference sequence). CDR3 DNA: TGTGCCAGCAGTTACTGGACTAGCGGGGACACAGATACGCAGTATTTT. Encoded protein: CASSYWTSGDTDTQYF.

Only a few counts were recorded for this clone. V gene TRBV19 combines with J gene TRBJ1-5, with a tentative D call TRBD1 (5 bases). The CDR3 sequence is 13 residues long. CDR1 is LNHDA, CDR2 SQIVND, per germline (reference sequence). V was trimmed by 5 bases and J by 5 bases, leaving 10 bases between them. CDR3 residues: CASSGDRYQPQHF. The CDR3, as DNA: TGTGCCAGTAGTGGAGACAGATATCAGCCCCAGCATTTT. Complete variable domain (other parts from reference TRBV19 and TRBJ1-5): DGGITQSPKYLFRKEGQNVTLSCEQNLNHDAMYWYRQDPGQGLRLIYYSQIVNDFQKGDIAEGYSVSREKKESFPLTVTSAQKNPTAFYLCASSGDRYQPQHFGDGTRLSIL.

Only one count was recorded for this clone. The chain couples TRBV13 to TRBJ2-1, with D possibly TRBD2 on 6 matching bases. CDR1 and CDR2 from the germline V gene are PRHDT and FYEKMQ (reference sequence). With 3 bases removed from V and 7 bases from J, the gap between germline ends came to 10 bases. The CDR3 has 13 amino acids. CDR3 in DNA: TGTGCCAGCAGCTTTATTGGGGGGAATGAGCAGTTCTTC. Protein product: CASSFIGGNEQFF. The variable domain in full, completed from reference TRBV13 and TRBJ2-1, reads AAGVIQSPRHLIKEKRETATLKCYPIPRHDTVYWYQQGPGQDPQFLISFYEKMQSDKGSIPDRFSAQQFSDYHSELNMSSLELGDSALYFCASSFIGGNEQFFGPGTRLTVL.

The gene calls are TRBV29-1 and TRBJ2-3; 8 bases align to TRBD2. Germline-derived CDR1 and CDR2 are SQVTM and ANQGSEA. Germline trimming cut 6 bases from V and 2 bases from J; bases unmatched to any gene: 7. The CDR3 spans 14 residues. The CDR3 nucleotides are TGCAGCGTCGTGACTAGCGTCACCACAGATACGCAGTATTTT. Residues: CSVVTSVTTDTQYF.

On this clone itself: One end of the junction is discordant with germline, which a read error may explain. The chain links TRBV7-7 to TRBJ2-5, with a weak D call TRBD2 (7 bases). The CDR3 length is 15 residues. Germline V gene data show CDR1 as SSHAT and CDR2 as FNYEAQ (reference sequence). CDR3 nucleotide sequence: TGTGCTAGCAGCTTAGGAGGGGGGGCAGGGGAGACCCAGTACTTC. This translates into CASSLGGGAGETQYF.

The chain is built from TRBV18 and TRBJ2-3, with unresolved D. This CDR3 is built from 13 residues. Looked up from germline, CDR1 is KGHSH and CDR2 is LQKENI. Trimming stripped 3 bases from V and 2 bases from J, with 6 bases between. The CDR3 reads CASSPPFTDTQYF. CDR3 nucleotides: TGTGCCAGCTCACCCCCATTCACAGATACGCAGTATTTT.

V gene TRBV3-1 (or the pseudogene TRBV3-2) combines with J gene TRBJ2-1; tentatively, D is TRBD2 (6 bases). Trimming took 0 bases from V and 6 from J, leaving 15 bases between them. Germline-derived CDR1 and CDR2 are LGHDT and YNNKEL (reference sequence). The CDR3 contains 16 residues. The CDR3, as DNA: TGTGCCAGCAGCCAAGATGTTGGGGGGAAGTCCAATGAGCAGTTCTTC. It encodes CASSQDVGGKSNEQFF.

This chain links TRBV11-2 with TRBJ2-1; 11 bases fit TRBD1. Germline V CDR1 and CDR2: SGHAT, FQNNGV. The CDR3 is 19 residues long. V was clipped by 5 bases and J by 6 bases; unmatched bases: 18. CDR3 in DNA: TGTGCCAGCAGCCGCTCGAAGGGGACAGGGGGTTACTTTGTCAATGAGCAGTTCTTC. Translation: CASSRSKGTGGYFVNEQFF.

This clone was detected only a few times. J is TRBJ2-7 and V is TRBV27; D is possibly TRBD2 (7 bases). Germline CDR1 is MNHEY and CDR2 is SMNVEV (reference sequence). Trimming stripped 2 bases from V and 2 bases from J, with 16 bases between. The CDR3 sequence is 16 residues long. The DNA for the CDR3 is TGTGCCAGCAGTTTAAGGGGGGGACAATTTACCTACGAGCAGTACTTC. It encodes CASSLRGGQFTYEQYF.

V gene TRBV5-1 combines with J gene TRBJ2-3, with 9 positions matching TRBD2. CDR3 size: 15 residues. V was pared by 4 bases and J by 4 bases, with 7 bases of the junction left unmatched. The germline CDR1 and CDR2 sequences are SGHRS and YFSETQ. CDR3 nucleotide sequence: TGCGCCAGCAGCCCCCCGCGGGGGGGAGCAGATACGCAGTATTTT. Its translation: CASSPPRGGADTQYF.

V is TRBV19 and J is TRBJ2-1; 8 positions agree with TRBD1. Germline trimming cut 4 bases from V and 4 bases from J; bases unmatched to any gene: 12. The germline gives CDR1 LNHDA, CDR2 SQIVND (reference sequence). CDR3 length: 17 amino acids. The CDR3 protein is CASSRLIQGASYNEQFF. The DNA of the CDR3 is TGTGCCAGTAGTAGACTCATTCAGGGGGCAAGTTACAATGAGCAGTTCTTC.

The J gene is TRBJ2-3, the V gene TRBV5-4; D remains unclear. Trimming took 1 base from V and 3 from J, leaving 9 bases between them. The CDR3 loop spans 14 amino acids. Germline-derived CDR1 and CDR2 are SGHNT and YYREEE (reference sequence). The CDR3 here is CASSLTYSTDTQYF. DNA for the CDR3: TGTGCCAGCAGCTTGACCTACAGTACAGATACGCAGTATTTT.

The chain recombines TRBV6-5 with TRBJ2-7; D is uncertain. CDR1 MNHEY and CDR2 SVGAGI come from the germline V gene. With 10 bases removed from V and 1 base from J, the gap between germline ends came to 11 bases. The CDR3 runs to 12 residues. This chain's CDR3 is CATTQVSYEQYF. In nucleotides, the CDR3 is TGTGCCACCACTCAGGTGTCCTACGAGCAGTACTTC.